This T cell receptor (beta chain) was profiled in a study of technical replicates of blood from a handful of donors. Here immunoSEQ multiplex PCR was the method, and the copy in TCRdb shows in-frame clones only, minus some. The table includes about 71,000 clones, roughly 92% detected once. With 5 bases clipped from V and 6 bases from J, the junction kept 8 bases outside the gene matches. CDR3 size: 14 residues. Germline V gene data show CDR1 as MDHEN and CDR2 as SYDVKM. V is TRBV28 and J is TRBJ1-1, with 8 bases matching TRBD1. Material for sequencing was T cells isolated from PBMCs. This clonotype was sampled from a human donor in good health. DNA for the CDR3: TGTGCCAGCAGTAGGGACAGGCGAAGCCCTGAAGCTTTCTTT. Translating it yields CASSRDRRSPEAFF.